These T cell receptor beta chains were read from a single sample in a study of T cell changes during pregnancy in multiple sclerosis. Using immunoSEQ multiplex PCR, the repertoire was profiled, and TCRdb retains in-frame clones only, with some absent. Found here are about 48,000 clones, about 88% of them singletons; the top ten hold over 0.95%. The sample in question was CD4+ T cells from peripheral blood mononuclear cells, obtained in the second trimester of pregnancy. These receptors were taken from a female donor with multiple sclerosis, enrolled in a pregnancy study. Each CDR3 is given with its conserved first and last residue. D genes are given only for firm matches. Not all rows give a size; the values are once, few, many and, for expanded clones, a class.

v_call: TRBV7-2; d_call: TRBD2; clone_size: NA; j_call: TRBJ2-7; cdr3_aa: CASSLSAGAYEQYF; cdr3_nt: TGTGCCAGCAGCCTGTCGGCGGGGGCCTACGAGCAGTACTTC
v_call: TRBV10-3; d_call: TRBD1; clone_size: NA; j_call: TRBJ2-7; cdr3_aa: CAISRDRVKQYF; cdr3_nt: TGTGCCATCAGCCGGGACAGGGTCAAGCAGTACTTC
v_call: TRBV7-6; d_call: TRBD2; clone_size: NA; j_call: TRBJ2-3; cdr3_aa: CASSSTSGRGGTQYF; cdr3_nt: TGTGCCAGCAGCAGTACTAGCGGGAGGGGTGGTACGCAGTATTTT
v_call: TRBV25-1; d_call: NA; clone_size: NA; j_call: TRBJ1-2; cdr3_aa: CASSEPTEVSGYTF; cdr3_nt: TGTGCCAGCAGTGAACCCACAGAAGTAAGCGGCTACACCTTC
v_call: TRBV7-8; d_call: NA; clone_size: NA; j_call: TRBJ2-2; cdr3_aa: CASSLIGDTGELFF; cdr3_nt: TGTGCCAGCAGCTTAATCGGGGACACCGGGGAGCTGTTTTTT
v_call: TRBV10-3; d_call: TRBD2; clone_size: NA; j_call: TRBJ2-3; cdr3_aa: CAIREGREGTDTQYF; cdr3_nt: TGTGCCATCAGGGAGGGGCGGGAGGGCACAGATACGCAGTATTTT
v_call: TRBV5-6; d_call: TRBD2; clone_size: NA; j_call: TRBJ2-1; cdr3_aa: CASSLTTRTSFLWFF; cdr3_nt: TGTGCCAGCAGCTTGACCACCCGGACTAGCTTTTTATGGTTCTTC
v_call: TRBV6-6; d_call: TRBD2; clone_size: NA; j_call: TRBJ2-5; cdr3_aa: CASSHGTSGSETQYF; cdr3_nt: TGTGCCAGCAGTCACGGGACTAGCGGGAGTGAGACCCAGTACTTC
v_call: TRBV28; d_call: TRBD2; clone_size: once; j_call: TRBJ2-1; cdr3_aa: CASSRGLAGYNEQFF; cdr3_nt: TGTGCCAGCAGTCGGGGACTAGCGGGGTACAATGAGCAGTTCTTC
v_call: TRBV2; d_call: TRBD1; clone_size: NA; j_call: TRBJ2-1; cdr3_aa: CASSPGQAYNEQFF; cdr3_nt: TGTGCCAGCAGTCCGGGACAGGCCTACAATGAGCAGTTCTTC